Listed below are T cell receptor beta chains from one sample, sequenced in a study of blood T cell repertoires in COVID-19. Measured with immunoSEQ multiplex PCR; TCRdb has only the in-frame clones, and not every one. Of 140,000 to 150,000 clones listed, more than 75% are singletons. The sequenced sample consisted of peripheral blood. The receptors here all came from a woman aged 45-59 years with acute or convalescent COVID-19. CDR3s include the opening cysteine and the closing phenylalanine or tryptophan. The D gene is left open where the match is weak. Part of the rows lack a size; the others show once, few, many or a class for expanded clones.

TRBV7-2,-,TRBJ1-5,-,CASRVAGGGQPQHF,TGTGCCAGCAGGGTAGCCGGGGGTGGACAGCCCCAGCATTTT
TRBV12-5,-,TRBJ2-1,TRBD1,CASGFDRGAYNEQFF,TGTGCTAGTGGCTTCGACAGGGGGGCCTACAATGAGCAGTTCTTC
TRBV5-1,-,TRBJ1-1,-,CASSETGNTEAFF,TGCGCCAGCAGCGAGACAGGGAACACTGAAGCTTTCTTT
TRBV10-3,-,TRBJ1-5,TRBD1,CAIRDRVGSNQPQHF,TGTGCCATCAGGGACAGGGTGGGCAGCAATCAGCCCCAGCATTTT
TRBV28,-,TRBJ2-7,TRBD1,CASSFNRGSYEQYF,TGTGCCAGCAGTTTCAACAGGGGGTCCTACGAGCAGTACTTC
TRBV2,once,TRBJ2-2,-,CASSDIWGVSGELFF,TGTGCCAGCAGTGACATATGGGGGGTGTCCGGGGAGCTGTTTTTT
TRBV30,-,TRBJ2-7,TRBD1,CAWGTGAYEQYF,TGTGCCTGGGGGACAGGAGCCTACGAGCAGTACTTC
TRBV3-1/TRBV3-2,-,TRBJ1-2,-,CASSPPGEKADYGYTF,TGTGCCAGCAGCCCCCCCGGGGAAAAGGCGGACTATGGCTACACCTTC
TRBV6-5,-,TRBJ2-5,-,CASSSTGTETQYF,TGTGCCAGCAGTTCGACAGGAACAGAGACCCAGTACTTC
TRBV5-4,-,TRBJ2-3,TRBD2,CASSLPAGGSTDTQYF,TGTGCCAGCAGCCTCCCTGCGGGGGGCAGCACAGATACGCAGTATTTT
TRBV6-5,-,TRBJ1-4,TRBD1,CASSHGQGAEKLFF,TGTGCCAGCAGTCACGGACAGGGGGCCGAAAAACTGTTTTTT
TRBV3-1/TRBV3-2,once,TRBJ1-3,-,CASTPPGGIGNTIYF,TGTGCCAGCACGCCCCCCGGGGGGATCGGAAACACCATATATTTT
TRBV3-1/TRBV3-2,-,TRBJ1-1,-,CASSPRIGDTEAFF,TGTGCCAGCAGTCCTAGGATAGGGGACACTGAAGCTTTCTTT
TRBV27,few,TRBJ2-7,-,CASSWGQSLSYEQYF,TGTGCCAGCAGTTGGGGGCAAAGCCTCTCCTACGAGCAGTACTTC
TRBV7-8,-,TRBJ2-7,-,CASSLAEGFEQYF,TGTGCCAGCAGCTTAGCGGAGGGGTTCGAGCAGTACTTC
TRBV9,-,TRBJ1-1,-,CASSVRQDTEAFF,TGTGCCAGCAGCGTACGACAGGACACTGAAGCTTTCTTT
TRBV25-1,-,TRBJ1-5,-,CASSDQNNQPQHF,TGTGCCAGCAGTGACCAGAACAATCAGCCCCAGCATTTT
TRBV9,-,TRBJ1-1,-,CASSVGRGLDTEAFF,TGTGCCAGCAGCGTAGGTCGGGGTTTGGACACTGAAGCTTTCTTT
TRBV6-6,-,TRBJ2-7,-,CASSTTGYSYEQYF,TGTGCCAGCAGTACTACGGGTTACTCCTACGAGCAGTACTTC
TRBV19,few,TRBJ2-5,-,CASSIDPGVGETQYF,TGTGCCAGTAGTATAGATCCGGGGGTTGGAGAGACCCAGTACTTC
TRBV10-3,few,TRBJ1-1,TRBD1,CAILGQGRGTEAFF,TGTGCCATCTTAGGACAGGGACGGGGCACTGAAGCTTTCTTT
TRBV30,few,TRBJ1-4,-,CAWSTDSHEKLFF,TGTGCCTGGAGTACGGACAGCCATGAAAAACTGTTTTTT
TRBV18,once,TRBJ1-5,TRBD1,CASSTGQGNGPQHF,TGTGCCAGCTCAACGGGACAGGGAAACGGGCCCCAGCATTTT
TRBV5-4,-,TRBJ2-1,TRBD2,CASSKVLAGGRNEQFF,TGTGCCAGCAGTAAAGTACTAGCGGGGGGCCGCAATGAGCAGTTCTTC
TRBV5-1,-,TRBJ2-5,TRBD2,CASSLVAAGGQETQYF,TGCGCCAGCAGCTTGGTGGCAGCGGGGGGCCAAGAGACCCAGTACTTC
TRBV5-1,-,TRBJ2-5,TRBD2,CASSGGVQQETQYF,TGCGCCAGCTCCGGGGGGGTACAGCAAGAGACCCAGTACTTC
TRBV5-5,-,TRBJ2-2,-,CASSYLDRTNTGELFF,TGTGCCAGCAGTTACCTGGACAGAACGAACACCGGGGAGCTGTTTTTT
TRBV7-6,-,TRBJ2-3,-,CASSLGPDTQYF,TGTGCCAGCAGCTTAGGGCCAGATACGCAGTATTTT
TRBV19,-,TRBJ1-5,-,CASSMVQGSNQPQHF,TGTGCCAGTAGTATGGTACAGGGAAGCAATCAGCCCCAGCATTTT